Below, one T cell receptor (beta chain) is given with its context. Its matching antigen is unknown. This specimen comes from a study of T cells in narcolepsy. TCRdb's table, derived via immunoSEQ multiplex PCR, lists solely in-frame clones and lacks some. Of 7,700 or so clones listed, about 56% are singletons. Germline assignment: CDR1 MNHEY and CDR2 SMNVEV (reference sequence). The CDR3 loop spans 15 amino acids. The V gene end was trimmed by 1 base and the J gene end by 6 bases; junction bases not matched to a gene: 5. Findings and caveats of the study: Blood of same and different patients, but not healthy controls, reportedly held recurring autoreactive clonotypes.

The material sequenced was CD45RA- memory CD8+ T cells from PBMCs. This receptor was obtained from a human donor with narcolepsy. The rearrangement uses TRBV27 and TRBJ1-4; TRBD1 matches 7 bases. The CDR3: CASSLWTGRDEKLFF. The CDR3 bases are TGTGCCAGCAGTTTATGGACAGGTAGAGATGAAAAACTGTTTTTT.